Following are 7 T cell receptor beta chains from one sample sequenced in a study of T-cell memory formation after mild COVID-19. Via MiXCR, TCRdb re-called the 5' RACE reads, giving one row per CDR3 protein. The sample holds approximately 390,000 distinct CDR3 sequences, about 16% seen once. Sample: PBMCs or a T cell subset sorted from them (not recorded which). The source is a man younger than 30 who had mild COVID-19 (a few samples of this study predate the infection). Cell type and time point are not known.

This clonotype has more than one count but fewer than ten. The chain combines TRBV5-6 with TRBJ2-5; D possibly corresponds to TRBD2 (5 bases). The germline V gene encodes CDR1 SGHDT and CDR2 YYEEEE. The ends were cut back, 2 bases at V and 2 bases at J, with 13 bases in the middle. The CDR3 runs 15 residues. CDR3 loop: CASSLEGLLQETQYF. DNA of the CDR3: TGTGCCAGCAGCTTAGAGGGCTTGTTACAAGAGACCCAGTACTTC.

This clonotype was recorded at least ten times. J is TRBJ1-2 and V is TRBV28; D is unclear. Trimming took 3 bases from V and 8 from J, leaving 19 bases between them. The CDR3 is 15 residues long. Germline lookup yields CDR1 MDHEN and CDR2 SYDVKM. The CDR3 sequence: CASSLIPGPSGGYTF. The CDR3 coding sequence is TGTGCCAGCAGTTTGATCCCCGGTCCGAGTGGCGGCTACACCTTC.

The genes are TRBV7-2 and TRBJ2-1, with 7 bases identical to TRBD2. The CDR3 sequence is 16 residues long. Germline trimming cut 4 bases from V and 8 bases from J; bases unmatched to any gene: 14. Germline V gene lookup returns CDR1 SGHTA and CDR2 FQGNSA. The CDR3 spells CASSSPPSGGTHEQFF. In nucleotides, the CDR3 is TGTGCCAGCAGCTCTCCGCCTAGCGGTGGAACACATGAGCAGTTCTTC.

This clonotype was observed at least ten times. This chain joins TRBV20-1 and TRBJ2-5; tentatively, D is TRBD1 (5 bases). The V and J ends lost 3 bases and 5 bases respectively, with 10 bases between them. There are 12 residues in the CDR3. CDR1 is DFQATT and CDR2 is SNEGSKA in the germline V gene (reference sequence). CDR3 loop: CSASRVVETQYF. The CDR3 DNA reads as TGCAGTGCTAGCAGGGTGGTGGAGACCCAGTACTTC.

V is TRBV7-9 and J is TRBJ1-5, with D possibly matching TRBD1 (5 bases). This CDR3 region has 14 residues. V dropped 4 bases and J dropped 4 bases, with 11 bases sitting between them. Germline V gives CDR1 SEHNR, CDR2 FQNEAQ (reference sequence). The DNA for the CDR3 is TGTGCCAGCAGCTCCGGGGGTACTAATCAGCCCCAGCATTTT. As protein: CASSSGGTNQPQHF.

This clonotype was seen only a few times. The rearrangement uses TRBV19 and TRBJ1-2; D unclear. V lost 0 bases and J 4 bases, leaving 9 bases between the germline ends. Germline V gives CDR1 LNHDA, CDR2 SQIVND (reference sequence). The CDR3 is made up of 14 amino acids. The CDR3 loop reads CASSIDLLSYGYTF. CDR3 nucleotides: TGTGCCAGTAGTATAGATCTACTCTCCTATGGCTACACCTTC.

The CDR3 sequence is CACSPSRADQPQHF. CDR3 nucleotide sequence: TGTGCCTGCAGTCCCTCCAGGGCTGATCAGCCCCAGCATTTT. The rearrangement links TRBV19 to TRBJ1-5; D perhaps matches TRBD1 (5 bases). CDR1 is LNHDA, CDR2 SQIVND, per germline (reference sequence). Trimming took 11 bases from V and 5 from J, leaving 19 bases between them. The CDR3 runs to 14 residues.